This entry is about one T cell receptor (beta chain). The CDR3 extends over 15 amino acids. Germline trimming cut 0 bases from V and 5 bases from J; bases unmatched to any gene: 1. Germline-derived CDR1 and CDR2 are SGDLS and YYNGEE. The data stem from a study of cytomegalovirus exposure and HLA in healthy donors. PCR employed 60 Vbeta and 13 Jbeta primers. The protocol was immunoSEQ multiplex PCR, while the TCRdb copy is restricted to in-frame clones and leaves out a portion. This sample yields 130,000 to 150,000 clones, of which about 75% are seen a single time; 1.5% to 2% belongs to the top ten. The sequencing sample was made of PBMCs. This receptor was identified in a woman aged 25 to 39 in good health and CMV-seronegative. The chain links TRBV9 to TRBJ1-4; 10 bases map to TRBD1. The DNA of the CDR3 is TGTGCCAGCAGCGTAGGGGGACAGGGGAATGAAAAACTGTTTTTT. Translation: CASSVGGQGNEKLFF.